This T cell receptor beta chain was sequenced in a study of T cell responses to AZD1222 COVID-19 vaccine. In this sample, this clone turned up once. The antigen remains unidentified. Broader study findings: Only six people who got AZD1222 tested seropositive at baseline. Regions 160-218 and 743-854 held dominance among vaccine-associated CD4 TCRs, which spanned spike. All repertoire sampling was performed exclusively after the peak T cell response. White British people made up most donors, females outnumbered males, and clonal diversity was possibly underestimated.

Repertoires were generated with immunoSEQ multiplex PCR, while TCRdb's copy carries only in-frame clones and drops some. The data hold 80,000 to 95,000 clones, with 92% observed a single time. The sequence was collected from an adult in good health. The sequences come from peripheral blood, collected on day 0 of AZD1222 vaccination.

In nucleotides, the CDR3 is TGTGCCAGCAGTGAAGCGAGGACAGGCCAAAATCAGCCCCAGCATTTT. It translates to CASSEARTGQNQPQHF. V usage is TRBV2 and J usage is TRBJ1-5; the match to TRBD1 covers 7 bases. There are 16 residues in the CDR3. V was clipped by 0 bases and J by 4 bases; unmatched bases: 6. Looked up from germline, CDR1 is SNHLY and CDR2 is FYNNEI. Variable domain in full (rest from reference TRBV2 and TRBJ1-5): EPEVTQTPSHQVTQMGQEVILRCVPISNHLYFYWYRQILGQKVEFLVSFYNNEISEKSEIFDDQFSVERPDGSNFTLKIRSTKLEDSAMYFCASSEARTGQNQPQHFGDGTRLSIL.